The rows below give T cell receptor beta chains drawn from one sample of a study of post-analysis software for immune sequencing data. TCRdb called the PCR reads again in MiXCR, with one record for every CDR3 protein. The data show some 800,000 distinct CDR3 sequences, about half seen once. Input material: blood. The receptors shown here come from a girl under 18 with multiple sclerosis. Both conserved end residues are part of each CDR3. A D gene is named only where the DNA matches it firmly. A clone size is listed for some rows: how often the clone was seen (once, few, many), or a class if it is expanded.

j_gene | v_gene | len | abundance | d_gene | CDR3aa | CDR3nt
TRBJ2-3 | TRBV12-3/TRBV12-4 | 16 | . | TRBD2 | CASSLGTSGRADTQYF | TGTGCCAGCAGTCTCGGGACTAGCGGGAGGGCAGATACGCAGTATTTT
TRBJ2-5 | TRBV27 | 15 | . | TRBD1 | CASSPRQGVGVDYYF | TGTGCCAGCAGTCCCCGACAGGGCGTCGGGGTAGATTACTACTTC
TRBJ2-4 | TRBV5-8 | 12 | few | TRBD1 | CASEQGEDIQYF | TGTGCCAGCGAACAGGGGGAGGACATTCAGTACTTC
TRBJ2-1 | TRBV7-9 | 15 | . | TRBD1 | CASSEAQGALNEQFF | TGTGCCAGCAGCGAAGCACAGGGGGCGCTGAATGAGCAGTTCTTC
TRBJ2-2 | TRBV5-1 | 16 | . | . | CASSPPTGRFTGELFF | TGCGCCAGCAGCCCGCCGACAGGGAGGTTCACCGGGGAGCTGTTTTTT
TRBJ2-7 | TRBV20-1 | 15 | few | TRBD1 | CSANQAGQGSYEQYF | TGCAGTGCTAATCAAGCCGGACAGGGCTCCTACGAGCAGTACTTC
TRBJ2-5 | TRBV4-2 | 15 | . | TRBD2 | CASSQTSGTGETQYF | TGTGCCAGCAGCCAAACTAGCGGGACGGGAGAGACCCAGTACTTC
TRBJ2-2 | TRBV11-2 | 16 | . | TRBD2 | CASSLGTRFKTGELFF | TGTGCCAGCAGCTTAGGGACTAGATTTAAGACCGGGGAGCTGTTTTTT
TRBJ2-7 | TRBV21-1 | 14 | few | . | CASKQGGSSHEQYF | TGTGCCAGCAAACAAGGGGGTAGCTCCCACGAGCAGTACTTC
TRBJ2-7 | TRBV5-1 | 13 | few | . | CASSFSDSYEQYF | TGCGCCAGCAGCTTTAGCGATTCCTACGAGCAGTACTTC
TRBJ2-1 | TRBV7-2 | 15 | . | TRBD2 | CASSWTSGGRNEQFF | TGTGCCAGCAGTTGGACTAGCGGGGGAAGGAATGAGCAGTTCTTC